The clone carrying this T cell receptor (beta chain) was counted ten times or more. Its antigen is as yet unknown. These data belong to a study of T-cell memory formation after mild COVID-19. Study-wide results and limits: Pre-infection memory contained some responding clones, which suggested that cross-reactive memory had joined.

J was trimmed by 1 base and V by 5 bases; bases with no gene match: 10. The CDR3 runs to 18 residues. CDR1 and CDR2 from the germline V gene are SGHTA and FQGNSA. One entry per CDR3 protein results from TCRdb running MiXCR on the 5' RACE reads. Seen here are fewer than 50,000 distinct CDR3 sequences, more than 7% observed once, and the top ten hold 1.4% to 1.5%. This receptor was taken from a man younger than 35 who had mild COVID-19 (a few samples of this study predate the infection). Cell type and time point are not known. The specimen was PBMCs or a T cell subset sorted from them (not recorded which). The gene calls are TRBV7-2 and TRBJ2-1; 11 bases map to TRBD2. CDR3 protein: CASSTRLAGTGSYNEQFF. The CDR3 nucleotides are TGTGCCAGCAGCACCAGACTAGCGGGGACAGGTTCCTACAATGAGCAGTTCTTC.